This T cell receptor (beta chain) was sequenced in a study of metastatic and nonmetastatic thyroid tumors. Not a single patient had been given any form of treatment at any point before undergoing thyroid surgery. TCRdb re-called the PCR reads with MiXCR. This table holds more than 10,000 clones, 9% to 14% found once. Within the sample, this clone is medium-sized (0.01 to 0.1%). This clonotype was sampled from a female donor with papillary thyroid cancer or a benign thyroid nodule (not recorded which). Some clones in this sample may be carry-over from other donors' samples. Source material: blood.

CDR3 sequence reads: CASIRRQGGYEQYF. Here the CDR3 DNA reads TGTGCCAGCATTCGAAGACAGGGAGGCTACGAGCAGTACTTC. This sequence joins TRBV28 and TRBJ2-7, with a weak D call TRBD1 (7 bases). Between the trimmed V and J ends, which lost 7 bases and 3 bases, there was a span of 16 bases. The CDR3 is made up of 14 amino acids. The germline CDR1 and CDR2 sequences are MDHEN and SYDVKM.